Each of the 20 T cell receptor beta chains below was sequenced from the same sample in a study of blood T cell repertoires in COVID-19. Measured with immunoSEQ multiplex PCR; TCRdb has only the in-frame clones, and not every one. The sample lists 200,000 to 300,000 clones, 75% to 90% seen once, with around 2.8% in the top ten. Specimen: peripheral blood. The origin of the receptors is a woman in her twenties or thirties who had recovered from COVID-19.

The chain has TRBV6-2 or TRBV6-3 and TRBJ1-5, with D perhaps matching TRBD1 (5 bases). This CDR3 comprises 17 residues. CDR1 is MNHEY, CDR2 SVGEGT, per germline. Trimming took 0 bases from V and 7 from J, leaving 19 bases between them. Written as DNA, the CDR3 is TGTGCCAGCAGTTACTCTAGGGGTTCCAATCCAGCCCAGCCCCAGCATTTT. This gives the protein CASSYSRGSNPAQPQHF.

The rearrangement links TRBV25-1 to TRBJ2-7; maybe TRBD1 (5 bases). Germline CDR1 is MGHDK and CDR2 is SYGVNS. Trimming took off 3 bases at V and 4 bases at J, with 10 bases between the two ends. The CDR3 extends over 13 amino acids. The CDR3 nucleotides read TGTGCCAGCAGTGAGGCCCAGGGTTACGAGCAGTACTTC. As protein: CASSEAQGYEQYF.

The chain uses TRBV5-1 and TRBJ1-2, with 7 bases identical to TRBD1. After removal of 4 bases from V and 4 bases from J, the junction contained 4 bases not matched to a gene. CDR3 length equals 13 residues. Germline CDR1 SGHRS, CDR2 YFSETQ. CDR3 in amino acids: CASSVGTAYGYTF. CDR3 sequence (DNA): TGCGCCAGCAGCGTCGGGACAGCCTATGGCTACACCTTC.

This clone has only one observation. V usage is TRBV7-8 and J usage is TRBJ1-5, with TRBD1 matching over 7 bases. J lost 1 base, V lost 5 bases, and 11 bases had no gene match. The CDR3 covers 17 residues. Germline values: CDR1 SGHVS, CDR2 FQNEAQ. The CDR3 DNA is TGTGCCAGCAGCACCCGCCGACAGGGCCGGAGCAATCAGCCCCAGCATTTT. This encodes CASSTRRQGRSNQPQHF.

The genes are TRBV19 and TRBJ2-2; TRBD1 matches 9 bases. The V gene's germline CDR1 is LNHDA and CDR2 SQIVND (reference sequence). Losses at the gene ends were 0 bases for V and 6 bases for J; bases not matched to a gene: 5. This CDR3 is built from 16 residues. CDR3 residues: CASSIDGTGYAGELFF. CDR3 DNA sequence: TGTGCCAGTAGTATAGATGGGACAGGGTACGCCGGGGAGCTGTTTTTT.

The rearrangement uses TRBV18 and TRBJ2-5, with 8 nucleotides matching TRBD1. The junction had 2 bases not matched to a gene; V was cut back by 0 bases and J by 2 bases. The CDR3 covers 15 residues. Germline V gene data show CDR1 as KGHSH and CDR2 as LQKENI. DNA of the CDR3: TGTGCCAGCTCACCACCTACAGGGGGACAAGAGACCCAGTACTTC. This codes for CASSPPTGGQETQYF.

The count of this clone is one. The CDR3 sequence: CASSPFRGDTQYF. CDR3 coding DNA: TGTGCCAGCAGCCCGTTCCGGGGGGATACGCAGTATTTT. The rearrangement links TRBV7-2 to TRBJ2-3; D perhaps matches TRBD2 (6 bases). Trimming shortened V by 5 bases and J by 6 bases, and 12 bases separated the two germline ends. CDR3 length: 13 residues. The germline V gene encodes CDR1 SGHTA and CDR2 FQGNSA.

This clone came up once. This chain links TRBV6-5 with TRBJ2-2, with D uncertain. The V gene lost 0 bases and the J gene lost 6 bases, with 14 bases spanning the gap. The CDR3 extends over 16 amino acids. CDR1 is MNHEY and CDR2 is SVGAGI in the germline V gene. The CDR3, as DNA: TGTGCCAGCAGTTACTCTCAGGCCCCAGGATCCGGGGAGCTGTTTTTT. It translates to CASSYSQAPGSGELFF.

The CDR3 coding sequence is TGTGCCAGCAGTGCCCAAGCGGGGGGGAGCACAGATACGCAGTATTTT. Translating gives CASSAQAGGSTDTQYF. The chain has TRBV6-1 and TRBJ2-3; 10 bases are shared with TRBD2. V dropped 4 bases and J dropped 0; count of bases not matched to a gene: 4. The germline V gene encodes CDR1 MNHNS and CDR2 SASEGT. CDR3 length equals 16 residues.

The chain recombines TRBV7-3 with TRBJ2-1; 7 nucleotides agree with TRBD2. Germline V lookup: CDR1 SGHTA, CDR2 FQGTGA. After removal of 2 bases from V and 3 bases from J, the junction contained 4 bases not matched to a gene. The CDR3 is 15 residues long. CDR3 loop: CASSLLRGDYNEQFF. The CDR3, as DNA: TGTGCCAGCAGCTTACTACGGGGGGACTACAATGAGCAGTTCTTC.

The chain links TRBV19 to TRBJ2-3, with D maybe TRBD2 (5 bases). Germline V lookup: CDR1 LNHDA, CDR2 SQIVND (reference sequence). V lost 7 bases to trimming and J lost 3 bases, with 8 bases between them. The CDR3 has 12 residues. DNA of the CDR3: TGTGCCAGTACCCCGGGGACAGATACGCAGTATTTT. This sequence encodes CASTPGTDTQYF.

The chain uses TRBV5-1 and TRBJ1-2, with TRBD1 matching over 10 bases. Germline values: CDR1 SGHRS, CDR2 YFSETQ. This CDR3 has 14 residues. V trimming: 3 bases; J trimming: 6 bases; junction bases outside the gene matches: 5. As DNA, the CDR3 is TGCGCCAGCAGCTCTGCGACAGGGGGCGATGGCTACACCTTC. Translated, it gives CASSSATGGDGYTF.

This clone was detected only a few times. The CDR3 reads CASSLSSGLSGNTIYF. CDR3 sequence (DNA): TGTGCCAGCAGCTTAAGCTCAGGGCTCTCTGGAAACACCATATATTTT. V usage is TRBV7-9 and J usage is TRBJ1-3, with D tentatively TRBD1 (5 bases). V was cut by 2 bases and J by 0 bases, with 11 bases left in between. The germline V gene encodes CDR1 SEHNR and CDR2 FQNEAQ (reference sequence). This CDR3 comprises 16 residues.

This clone was seen only a few times. The chain combines TRBV5-5 with TRBJ2-4, with TRBD1 as a possible D gene (6 bases). Between the trimmed V and J ends, which lost 0 bases and 1 base, there was a span of 17 bases. This CDR3 has 18 residues. The germline gives CDR1 SGHKS, CDR2 YYEKEE (reference sequence). In DNA form, the CDR3 reads TGTGCCAGCAGCTTGGGAGCAGGGGCGGTTGGGGCCAAAAACATTCAGTACTTC. It is translated as CASSLGAGAVGAKNIQYF.

V gene TRBV5-1 combines with J gene TRBJ1-3; TRBD1 matches at 11 bases. Germline loops: CDR1 SGHRS, CDR2 YFSETQ. The V gene end was trimmed by 1 base and the J gene end by 3 bases; junction bases not matched to a gene: 15. The CDR3 covers 20 residues. CDR3 nucleotides: TGCGCCAGCAGCTTGACAACCCGGGACAGGGGGATAAGTGGTGGAAACACCATATATTTT. Its protein is CASSLTTRDRGISGGNTIYF.

J is TRBJ2-3 and V is TRBV5-1, with a weak D call TRBD1 (6 bases). V shed 3 bases and J shed 2 bases, with 10 bases lying between them. The CDR3 covers 14 residues. From germline, CDR1 is SGHRS and CDR2 YFSETQ. The CDR3 spells CASSYRDTTDTQYF. The CDR3 DNA reads TGCGCCAGCAGCTACCGGGACACCACAGATACGCAGTATTTT.

The V gene is TRBV24-1, the J gene TRBJ2-3, with 8 bases identical to TRBD2. The ends lost 6 bases at V and 1 base at J; junction bases unmatched: 2. The CDR3 loop spans 14 amino acids. Germline lookup yields CDR1 KGHDR and CDR2 SFDVKD. The CDR3 loop is CATSTAGGTDTQYF. The DNA for the CDR3 is TGTGCCACCAGTACAGCGGGGGGCACAGATACGCAGTATTTT.

The chain carries TRBV5-1 and TRBJ2-1; 7 bases are a match to TRBD1. The CDR3 contains 16 residues. Germline V CDR1 and CDR2: SGHRS, YFSETQ. With 0 bases clipped from V and 2 bases from J, the junction kept 5 bases outside the gene matches. CDR3 loop: CASSLAVTGPYNEQFF. The DNA for the CDR3 is TGCGCCAGCAGCTTGGCCGTGACAGGGCCCTACAATGAGCAGTTCTTC.

The chain has TRBV5-5 and TRBJ2-7; D is uncertain. Germline loops: CDR1 SGHKS, CDR2 YYEKEE (reference sequence). V lost 0 bases and J 3 bases, leaving 10 bases between the germline ends. This CDR3 comprises 14 residues. The DNA of the CDR3 is TGTGCCAGCAGCTTGGAAGGATCGGGCTACGAGCAGTACTTC. This codes for CASSLEGSGYEQYF.

The chain is built from TRBV3-1 (or the pseudogene TRBV3-2) and TRBJ1-1; TRBD1 aligns across 8 bases. This CDR3 contains 18 residues. Germline V gene sequence: CDR1 LGHDT, CDR2 YNNKEL (reference sequence). Trimming cost V 4 bases and J 1 base; bases outside gene matches: 14. The CDR3, as DNA: TGTGCCAGCAGCCCAACCACAGGGGGAGGATGGTGGAACACTGAAGCTTTCTTT. It translates to CASSPTTGGGWWNTEAFF.